Below, one T cell receptor beta chain is given with its context. Its antigen is unknown. Clones were sequenced by immunoSEQ multiplex PCR, and TCRdb holds only the in-frame ones, with some missing. The table includes 110,000 to 150,000 clones, around 90% detected once. These data come from a study of T cell responses to AZD1222 COVID-19 vaccine. The ends lost 3 bases at V and 10 bases at J; junction bases unmatched: 14. CDR1 is SGHTA and CDR2 is FQGNSA in the germline V gene. This CDR3 spans 15 amino acids. Study conclusions and caveats: White British donors predominated, females outnumbered males, and clonal diversity was possibly underestimated. Researchers report vaccine-associated CD4 TCRs spanning spike, with dominance at 160-218 and 743-854. The study sampled repertoires only after the peak T cell response.

This specimen consisted of peripheral blood, obtained on day 0 of AZD1222 vaccination. V usage is TRBV7-2 and J usage is TRBJ1-1; 7 nucleotides agree with TRBD1. This receptor was taken from an adult in good health. The CDR3 is CASSFTGTANGPAFF. Here the CDR3 DNA reads TGTGCCAGCAGCTTCACCGGGACAGCGAATGGCCCAGCTTTCTTT.